This T cell receptor (beta chain) was captured by sequencing in a study of shared clonotypes between healthy human individuals. Whole-study context: Three plates were used per donor for CD4 naive, three for CD4 memory, two for CD8 naive and one for CD8 memory.

Broader study findings: Naive CD4 clonotypes were shared across several donors at 5% to 6%.

The CD4+ fraction was divided into a CD45RA+ naive subset and a CD45RA-negative memory subset. As to this clone: Its target is unknown.

The repertoire was sequenced with immunoSEQ multiplex PCR; TCRdb's copy has only in-frame clones and lacks some. Of roughly 2.4 million clones detected, approximately 94% appear once; the ten largest clones hold over 0.1%. The TCR sequence derives from a man younger than 35 in good health. The source material was naive CD4+ T cells sorted from blood. The sample's subset: CD45RA+ positively selected.

DNA for the CDR3: TGTGCCAGCAGCTCCTCCGGGACTAACCCCTACGAGCAGTACTTC. This codes for CASSSSGTNPYEQYF. The genes are TRBV11-2 and TRBJ2-7, with TRBD2 matching over 7 bases. CDR1 and CDR2 from the germline V gene are SGHAT and FQNNGV. The junction had 8 bases not matched to a gene; V was cut back by 4 bases and J by 2 bases. CDR3 length equals 15 residues.